These T cell receptor beta chains were read from a single sample in a study of memory CD4+ T cells and cytomegalovirus serostatus. TCRdb's copy holds only in-frame clones and misses some; the assay was immunoSEQ multiplex PCR. The data hold tens of thousands of clones, with about 80% observed a single time. The material sequenced was memory CD4+ T cells from blood. The receptors shown here come from an adult in good health and CMV-seropositive. CDR3s include the opening cysteine and the closing phenylalanine or tryptophan. D genes are given only for firm matches. Clone size appears in some rows only: once, few, many, or a class for an expanded clone.

>TRBJ2-3|.|TRBV11-3|.
TGTGCCAGCAGCCCAGGGGTTTTGACAGATACGCAGTATTTT
CASSPGVLTDTQYF
>TRBJ2-7|.|TRBV19|.
TGTGCCAGTAGTAAAGGGCCTCTCGACGAGCAGTACTTC
CASSKGPLDEQYF
>TRBJ2-7|.|TRBV9|.
TGTGCCAGCAGCCCCTCCCCGTCCGAGCAGTACTTC
CASSPSPSEQYF
>TRBJ1-1|.|TRBV18|.
TGTGCCAGCTCACAGCCGGACATGAACACTGAAGCTTTCTTT
CASSQPDMNTEAFF
>TRBJ1-5|.|TRBV10-3|.
TGTGCCATCAGTGAAAGAGACAGCAATCAGCCCCAGCATTTT
CAISERDSNQPQHF
>TRBJ2-7|.|TRBV7-9|.
TGTGCCAGCAGCAACCCCGGGACGGAGATCTACGAGCAGTACTTC
CASSNPGTEIYEQYF
>TRBJ2-1|.|TRBV9|.
TGTGCCAGCAGGGAAGCGGAAAACTCCTACAATGAGCAGTTCTTC
CASREAENSYNEQFF
>TRBJ2-1|.|TRBV11-1|.
TGTGCCAGCAGCTCCCAGATGGGGGGAACTGAGCAGTTCTTC
CASSSQMGGTEQFF
>TRBJ2-2|.|TRBV4-3|.
TGCGCCAGCAGCCAAGATCACGGCGGGGAGCTGTTTTTT
CASSQDHGGELFF
>TRBJ1-1|few|TRBV7-9|.
TGTGCCAGCAGCTTAGACGGAATAAGTGAAGCTTTCTTT
CASSLDGISEAFF
>TRBJ2-3|.|TRBV11-2|.
TGTGCCAGCAGCTTGGTGACTAGCACAGATACGCAGTATTTT
CASSLVTSTDTQYF
>TRBJ1-1|.|TRBV19|.
TGTGCCAGTAGTATTGGAGTTAGGAGTACTGAAGCTTTCTTT
CASSIGVRSTEAFF
>TRBJ2-2|.|TRBV9|.
TGTGCCAGCAGCCGCCCCGAGGGGGAGCTGTTTTTT
CASSRPEGELFF
>TRBJ2-1|once|TRBV7-9|TRBD1
TGTGCCAGCAGCGCACGACAGGGGAGTGAGCAGTTCTTC
CASSARQGSEQFF
>TRBJ2-2|.|TRBV10-1|.
TGCGCCACCAACCCTGGGGCTTGCGGGGTCAGGGCCGGGGAGCTGTTTTTT
CATNPGACGVRAGELFF
>TRBJ2-1|.|TRBV11-2|.
TGTGCCAGCAGCTCCTCAGATCGTTTGCTGCAGTTCTTC
CASSSSDRLLQFF
>TRBJ1-4|.|TRBV7-8|.
TGTGCCAGCAGCCCAGGGCGATTCGGCAATGAAAAACTGTTTTTT
CASSPGRFGNEKLFF
>TRBJ2-2|few|TRBV7-7|.
TGTGCCAGCAGCTTAGGATTAGCGCGGAACACCGGGGAGCTGTTTTTT
CASSLGLARNTGELFF
>TRBJ1-5|.|TRBV11-2|.
TGTGCCAGCAGCTTAGATCGGGGTCAGCCCCAGCATTTT
CASSLDRGQPQHF
>TRBJ2-6|few|TRBV5-4|TRBD1
TGTGCCAGCAGCTCCCCGGGACAGGGGGCCGGGGCCAACGTCCTGACTTTC
CASSSPGQGAGANVLTF
>TRBJ2-3|few|TRBV19|.
TGTGCCAGTAGTTCTAGTGGTACGCAGTATTTT
CASSSSGTQYF
>TRBJ2-5|once|TRBV7-8|.
TGTGCCAGCAGATCGACCCCCGGGGAGACCCAGTACTTC
CASRSTPGETQYF
>TRBJ1-4|.|TRBV7-2|TRBD1
TGTGCCAGCAGCCAGAGAAACAGCGGGACAGGGGAAAAACTGTTTTTT
CASSQRNSGTGEKLFF
>TRBJ2-5|.|TRBV5-6|.
TGTGCCAGCAGCGGGCCGGAGCGGACCCAGTACTTC
CASSGPERTQYF
>TRBJ2-2|few|TRBV9|TRBD2
TGTGCCAGCAGCGTAGCGGTAGCGGGAGGTTCCGGGGAGCTGTTTTTT
CASSVAVAGGSGELFF
>TRBJ1-1|.|TRBV11-2|TRBD1
TGTGCCAGCAGCCCCGGACAGGGGAACACTGAAGCTTTCTTT
CASSPGQGNTEAFF
>TRBJ2-5|.|TRBV20-1|.
TGCAGTGCTAGGCAGGAGACCCAGTACTTC
CSARQETQYF
>TRBJ2-4|.|TRBV4-2|TRBD2
TGTGCCAGCAGCCAAGCCCTTACACCGAGACTAGCGGGGGAACTAGCCAAAAACATTCAGTACTTC
CASSQALTPRLAGELAKNIQYF
>TRBJ1-3|.|TRBV19|.
TGTGCCAGTAGCCGGGACGTTGGAAACACCATATATTTT
CASSRDVGNTIYF
>TRBJ1-3|.|TRBV6-5|.
TGTGCCAGCAGTTACGGGCCAACAGCCTCTGGAAACACCATATATTTT
CASSYGPTASGNTIYF
>TRBJ1-1|once|TRBV6-6|.
TGTGCCAGCAGTACCCGACAGGAAGCTTTCTTT
CASSTRQEAFF
>TRBJ2-7|.|TRBV7-8|.
TGTGCCAGCAGCTTCGCACAAACAACCTACGAGCAGTACTTC
CASSFAQTTYEQYF
>TRBJ1-4|few|TRBV6-6|.
TGTGCCACCCGCGGAAGCATGGAGGGGATCAAGAAACTGTTTTTT
CATRGSMEGIKKLFF
>TRBJ2-4|few|TRBV19|TRBD2
TGTGCCAGTTCCCTCGGGACTAGCAATTGGAAAAACATTCAGTACTTC
CASSLGTSNWKNIQYF
>TRBJ1-2|.|TRBV28|.
TGTGCCAGCAGTTTACCCCCGTCAGGGGCCGACTATGGCTACACCTTC
CASSLPPSGADYGYTF
>TRBJ2-7|once|TRBV11-3|.
TGTGCCAGCAGCTTCAGGACATCCTACGAGCAGTACTTC
CASSFRTSYEQYF
>TRBJ2-3|.|TRBV7-2|.
TGTGCCAGCAGCCCCCTAGATACGCAGTATTTT
CASSPLDTQYF
>TRBJ1-2|.|TRBV19|TRBD1
TGTGCCAGTAGTATCGGCGCGCAGGGGGCCTATGGCTACACCTTC
CASSIGAQGAYGYTF
>TRBJ2-2|.|TRBV7-3|.
TGTGCCAGCAGCTTGGGTTCCACCGGGGAGCTGTTTTTT
CASSLGSTGELFF
>TRBJ1-2|.|TRBV19|.
TGTGCCACTTCTAAGCCCGGGACCTCTTCTGGCTACACCTTC
CATSKPGTSSGYTF
>TRBJ1-2|.|TRBV7-2|.
TGTGCCAGCAGCTTAGGCCAGGGTGGCTACACCTTC
CASSLGQGGYTF
>TRBJ1-2|.|TRBV6-1|.
TGTGCCAGCAGTGAACGAGGGAACCCCCGCTACACCTTC
CASSERGNPRYTF
>TRBJ1-6|.|TRBV30|.
TGTGCCTGGAGTGCCGGGACCAATTCACCCCTCCACTTT
CAWSAGTNSPLHF
>TRBJ2-1|.|TRBV5-1|.
TGCGCCAGCAGCTCGGGACCGCGACACAATGAGCAGTTCTTC
CASSSGPRHNEQFF
>TRBJ2-3|.|TRBV28|TRBD1
TGTGCCAGCAGTTCCGGACAGGGGGTCACAGATACGCAGTATTTT
CASSSGQGVTDTQYF
>TRBJ1-4|.|TRBV7-2|TRBD1
TGTGCCAGCAGCCGAATGACAGGGGGCGGGGAAAAACTGTTTTTT
CASSRMTGGGEKLFF
>TRBJ2-5|.|TRBV6-1|.
TGTGCCAGCAGGCAGCGCGAAGAGACCCAGTACTTC
CASRQREETQYF
>TRBJ2-7|.|TRBV5-1|TRBD2
TGCGCCAGCAGCTTAGGACTAGCGGGAGCTTCACACGAGCAGTACTTC
CASSLGLAGASHEQYF
>TRBJ2-7|.|TRBV6-5|TRBD1
TGTGCCAGCAGAGGACCGGGACAGAACCACGAGCAGTACTTC
CASRGPGQNHEQYF
>TRBJ2-1|few|TRBV7-3|.
TGTGCCAGCAGCTTAGGATTTACGGGCGTATATGAGCAGTTCTTC
CASSLGFTGVYEQFF
>TRBJ2-1|.|TRBV2|.
TGTGCCAGCAGTGAAGCGGGAGAGGCTTACAATGAGCAGTTCTTC
CASSEAGEAYNEQFF
>TRBJ1-4|.|TRBV9|TRBD1
TGTGCCAGCAGCGTAGGACAGGGGTGGACTAATGAAAAACTGTTTTTT
CASSVGQGWTNEKLFF
>TRBJ1-5|once|TRBV28|.
TGTGCCAGCAGTTTAGGTTGGGGGCAGCCCCAGCATTTT
CASSLGWGQPQHF
>TRBJ1-2|.|TRBV2|TRBD1
TGTGCCAGCAGAGACAGGGGGGGACTGGGATATGGCTACACCTTC
CASRDRGGLGYGYTF
>TRBJ2-5|.|TRBV7-3|TRBD1
TGTGCCAGCAGCCCGGGACAGCAAGAGACCCAGTACTTC
CASSPGQQETQYF
>TRBJ2-3|.|TRBV7-2|.
TGTGCCAGCAGCTCCCTCGGCCCAGATACGCAGTATTTT
CASSSLGPDTQYF
>TRBJ2-3|.|TRBV6-1|TRBD2
TGTGCCAGCAGTGGGACTAGCGGGAGCCCAGATACGCAGTATTTT
CASSGTSGSPDTQYF